Below, one TCR beta chain is given with its context. Its specificity is unknown. This specimen belongs to a study of graft-versus-host responses after intestinal transplantation. Study background: The study gave all recipients anti-thymocyte globulin induction, then tacrolimus and steroids for 2 to 3 years.

The CDR3 contains 14 residues. The germline CDR1 and CDR2 sequences are ENHRY and SYGVKD. Trimming took 6 bases from V and 3 from J, leaving 14 bases between them. TCRdb's copy holds only in-frame clones and misses some; the assay was immunoSEQ multiplex PCR. The table shows approximately 39,000 clones, with around 94% occurring only once. Findings and limits, study-wide: The authors found GvH clones in recipient marrow, some appearing first in ileum or blood.

The sequence was collected from a human donor who was the organ donor for an intestinal transplant. The chain employs TRBV10-3 and TRBJ1-1; D is uncertain. The sample in question was unstimulated CD4+ T cells sorted from spleen or lymph node cells, obtained before transplant. CDR3 amino acids: CAISKERRDTEAFF. The CDR3 DNA is TGTGCCATCAGCAAGGAAAGGCGAGACACTGAAGCTTTCTTT.